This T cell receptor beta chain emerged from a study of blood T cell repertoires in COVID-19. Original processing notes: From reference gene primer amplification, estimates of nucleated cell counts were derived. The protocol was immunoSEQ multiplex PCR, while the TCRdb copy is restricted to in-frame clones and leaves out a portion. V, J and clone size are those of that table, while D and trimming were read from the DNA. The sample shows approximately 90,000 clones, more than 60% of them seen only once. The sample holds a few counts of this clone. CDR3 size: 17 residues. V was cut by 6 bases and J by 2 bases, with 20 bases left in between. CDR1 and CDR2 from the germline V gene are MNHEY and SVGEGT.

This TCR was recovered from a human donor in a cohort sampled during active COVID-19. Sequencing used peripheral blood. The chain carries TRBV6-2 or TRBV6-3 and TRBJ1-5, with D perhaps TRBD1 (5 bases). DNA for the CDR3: TGTGCCAGCAGCTGGGGAGGCGGGGGTCCAGGCAATCAGCCCCAGCATTTT. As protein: CASSWGGGGPGNQPQHF.